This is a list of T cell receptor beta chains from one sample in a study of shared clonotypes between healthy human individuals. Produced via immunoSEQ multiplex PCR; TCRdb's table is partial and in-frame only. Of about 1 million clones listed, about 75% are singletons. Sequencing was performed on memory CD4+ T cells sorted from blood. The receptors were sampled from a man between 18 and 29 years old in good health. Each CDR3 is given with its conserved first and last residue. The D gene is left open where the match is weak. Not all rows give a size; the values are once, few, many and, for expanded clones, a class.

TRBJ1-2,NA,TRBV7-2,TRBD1,TGTGCCAGCAGCCACCGACAGGGGGGCTACACCTTC,CASSHRQGGYTF
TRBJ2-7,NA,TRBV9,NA,TGTGCCAGCAGCGTTACAGGCTCGACCTACGAGCAGTACTTC,CASSVTGSTYEQYF
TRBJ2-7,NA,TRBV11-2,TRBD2,TGTGCCAGCAGCCAAGATGGGACTAGCGGAGTGTACGAGCAGTACTTC,CASSQDGTSGVYEQYF
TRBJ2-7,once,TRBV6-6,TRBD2,TGTGCCAGCAGTTACTTACGACTAGCGGTTTACGAGCAGTACTTC,CASSYLRLAVYEQYF
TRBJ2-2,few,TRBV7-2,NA,TGTGCCAGCAGCCCGCTGTTTTTT,CASSPLFF
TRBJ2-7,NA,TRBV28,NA,TGTGCCAGCAGTTACCAACAGGGGGGGGCCTACGAGCAGTACTTC,CASSYQQGGAYEQYF
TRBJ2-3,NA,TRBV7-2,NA,TGTGCCAGCAGCTTTCGGACACCTAGCACAGATACGCAGTATTTT,CASSFRTPSTDTQYF
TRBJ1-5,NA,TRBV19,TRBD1,TGTGCCAGTAGCCTAGAGGGGGCAAACAATCAGCCCCAGCATTTT,CASSLEGANNQPQHF
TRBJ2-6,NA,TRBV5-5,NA,TGTGCCAGCAGCTATGGACAAATAAGCTCTGGGGCCAACGTCCTGACTTTC,CASSYGQISSGANVLTF
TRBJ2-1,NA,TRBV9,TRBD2,TGTGCCAGCAGCCCCCTCGGGAGGGGATTTGGCAATGAGCAGTTCTTC,CASSPLGRGFGNEQFF
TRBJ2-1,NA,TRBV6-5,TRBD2,TGTGCCAGCACCCCGGGGACTAGCGGGAGGAATGAGCAGTTCTTC,CASTPGTSGRNEQFF
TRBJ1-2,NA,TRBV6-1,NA,TGTGCCAGCAGTGAAGCGCGTGGAGTAGTCTATGGCTACACCTTC,CASSEARGVVYGYTF
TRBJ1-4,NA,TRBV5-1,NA,TGCGCCAGCAGCTTGGGCACCTTTAATGAAAAACTGTTTTTT,CASSLGTFNEKLFF
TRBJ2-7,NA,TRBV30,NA,TGTGCCTGGAGTCCCCTCGGGCTCAGCTCCTACGAGCAGTACTTC,CAWSPLGLSSYEQYF
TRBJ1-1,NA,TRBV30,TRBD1,TGTGCCTGGGGGAGGGGGCAAGGAGCTTTCTTT,CAWGRGQGAFF
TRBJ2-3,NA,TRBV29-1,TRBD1,TGCAGCGTTGGACAGGGGTTAGGCACAGATACGCAGTATTTT,CSVGQGLGTDTQYF
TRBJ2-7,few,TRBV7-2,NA,TGTGCCAGCAGCGAGGGACTGTTCTCCTACGAGCAGTACTTC,CASSEGLFSYEQYF
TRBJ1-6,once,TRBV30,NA,TGTGCCTGGAGGTGGGGGGGGAATTCACCCCTCCACTTT,CAWRWGGNSPLHF
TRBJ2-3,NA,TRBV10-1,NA,TGCGCCAGCAGTGAGAGGGGACATCCCTCCACAGATACGCAGTATTTT,CASSERGHPSTDTQYF
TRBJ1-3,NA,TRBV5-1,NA,TGCGCCAGCTCCGGAGACGGGGGACCTGGAAACACCATATATTTT,CASSGDGGPGNTIYF
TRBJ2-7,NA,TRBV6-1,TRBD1,TGTGCCAGCACCCCTGGACAGGCTTGGGAGCAGTACTTC,CASTPGQAWEQYF
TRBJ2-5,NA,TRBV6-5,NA,TGTGCCAGCAGTTACAAGGGAGGGACCCAGTACTTC,CASSYKGGTQYF
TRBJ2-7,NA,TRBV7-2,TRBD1,TGTGCCAGCAGCTTAGTCTCGGTGGGACAGGGGTACGAGCAGTACTTC,CASSLVSVGQGYEQYF
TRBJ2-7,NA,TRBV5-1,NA,TGCGCCAGCAGCTTGGGGGGGTCCGCCTACGAGCAGTACTTC,CASSLGGSAYEQYF
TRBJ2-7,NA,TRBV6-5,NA,TGTGCCAGCAGTTACGCCCTTAGTGGAACCTACGAGCAGTACTTC,CASSYALSGTYEQYF
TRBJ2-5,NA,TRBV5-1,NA,TGCGCCAGCATGGCCCCAGGCGGGGAGACCCAGTACTTC,CASMAPGGETQYF
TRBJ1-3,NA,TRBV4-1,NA,TGCGCCAGCCGTTTGAGTGTTGAGAGCTCTGGAAACACCATATATTTT,CASRLSVESSGNTIYF
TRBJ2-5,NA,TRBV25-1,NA,TGTGCCAGCAGTGACGGTCTCCTTATAAAAGAGACCCAGTACTTC,CASSDGLLIKETQYF
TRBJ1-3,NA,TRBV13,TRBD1,TGTGCCAGCAGCTTTCGGTCCGGGACAGGTTTAACTGGAAACACCATATATTTT,CASSFRSGTGLTGNTIYF
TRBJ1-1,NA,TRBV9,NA,TGTGCCAGCAGCGTAGGCCCAGAGGCCATAGATAAAAGAACTGAAGCTTTCTTT,CASSVGPEAIDKRTEAFF
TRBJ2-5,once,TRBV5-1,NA,TGCGCCAGCAGCTTCACAGGGCGATTCCAAGAGACCCAGTACTTC,CASSFTGRFQETQYF